This TCR beta chain was found in a study of control samples from healthy donors and cancer patients. This clone was seen a handful of times. Profiled with immunoSEQ multiplex PCR; TCRdb holds only in-frame clones, not every one. The sample contains 30,000 to 40,000 clones, approximately 93% of which appear only once. The receptor was isolated from a man aged 35-49 years with colorectal cancer. The sample taken for sequencing was PBMCs.

The CDR3 protein is CASSYRDRPTEAFF. CDR3 nucleotides: TGTGCCAGCAGTTACCGAGACAGGCCTACTGAAGCTTTCTTT. The chain uses TRBV6-5 and TRBJ1-1; the D gene is possibly TRBD1 (6 bases). The length of the CDR3 is 14 residues. CDR1 is MNHEY and CDR2 is SVGAGI in the germline V gene. Trimming took 2 bases from V and 5 from J, leaving 12 bases between them.